The rows below give T cell receptor beta chains drawn from one sample of a study of cytomegalovirus exposure and HLA in healthy donors. The assay was immunoSEQ multiplex PCR, and TCRdb's table has in-frame clones only and misses some. Of around 280,000 clones in the sample, 70% to 90% are singletons; the top ten hold approximately 2.2%. The sequencing input was PBMCs. The receptors were sampled from a woman younger than 30 in good health and CMV-seronegative. CDR3s include the opening cysteine and the closing phenylalanine or tryptophan. A D gene is named only where the DNA matches it firmly. A clone size is listed for some rows: how often the clone was seen (once, few, many), or a class if it is expanded.

clone size	J gene	V gene	D gene	CDR3 length	CDR3 DNA	CDR3 protein
.	TRBJ2-2	TRBV18	.	15	TGTGCCAGCTCACTCGACGCGGGTTTGGCCGGGGAGCTGTTTTTT	CASSLDAGLAGELFF
.	TRBJ1-4	TRBV6-6	.	14	TGTGCCAGCAGAAGCGTAGCAACTAATGAAAAACTGTTTTTT	CASRSVATNEKLFF
once	TRBJ1-2	TRBV6-1	TRBD1	16	TGTGCCAGCAGTGAAGTTGGGACAGGGGGAGGCTATGGCTACACCTTC	CASSEVGTGGGYGYTF
.	TRBJ1-4	TRBV5-1	.	15	TGCGCCAGCAGCTTCAGTCCAGACTTCCTAGAAAAACTGTTTTTT	CASSFSPDFLEKLFF
.	TRBJ2-6	TRBV2	.	15	TGTGCCAGCTCGGGGATTAGCTCTGGGGCCAACGTCCTGACTTTC	CASSGISSGANVLTF
.	TRBJ1-2	TRBV5-4	.	14	TGTGCCAGCAGCTCTCCCGACAGATCCTATGGCTACACCTTC	CASSSPDRSYGYTF
.	TRBJ2-2	TRBV10-1	.	14	TGCGCCAGCAGTCTTGGCAGGAACACCGGGGAGCTGTTTTTT	CASSLGRNTGELFF
.	TRBJ1-5	TRBV6-5	.	15	TGTGCCAGCAGTTACTCGGGGGGAGACAATCAGCCCCAGCATTTT	CASSYSGGDNQPQHF
.	TRBJ2-1	TRBV2	.	16	TGTGCCAGCAATAGTCCAGGGGGGAACCCTTACAATGAGCAGTTCTTC	CASNSPGGNPYNEQFF
.	TRBJ2-7	TRBV6-6	TRBD1	13	TGTGCCAGCAGTCGACAGGGTAGCTACGAGCAGTACTTC	CASSRQGSYEQYF
.	TRBJ2-7	TRBV9	TRBD2	16	TGTGCCAGCAGCGCCCACACCGGGACTACACCCTACGAGCAGTACTTC	CASSAHTGTTPYEQYF
.	TRBJ1-6	TRBV9	.	18	TGTGCCAGCAGCGTTCCCCATATGAGTCAGCGCCGCATTTCACCCCTCCACTTT	CASSVPHMSQRRISPLHF
.	TRBJ1-1	TRBV7-8	.	14	TGTGCCAGCAGCCGTACAGGGCCCAACACTGAAGCTTTCTTT	CASSRTGPNTEAFF
.	TRBJ1-6	TRBV2	.	13	TGTGCCAGGGAAGACGGGGATAATTCACCCCTCCACTTT	CAREDGDNSPLHF
.	TRBJ1-2	TRBV7-9	TRBD1	15	TGTGCCAGCAGCTTAGTGGTACAGGGGGCGGATGGCTACACCTTC	CASSLVVQGADGYTF
.	TRBJ1-2	TRBV10-3	.	12	TGTGCCATCAGTCTTCAGGGGTATGGCTACACCTTC	CAISLQGYGYTF
.	TRBJ2-5	TRBV10-1	TRBD1	14	TGCGCCAGCAGTGCCGGGACAGGCCAAGAGACCCAGTACTTC	CASSAGTGQETQYF